This T cell receptor (beta chain) comes out of a study of human T cells and chemical hapten exposure. Study as a whole: Slight differences in pooled library volume were the main source of varying TCR yields across samples.

Each CDR3 protein is one row after TCRdb ran MiXCR on the RACE reads. The sample consists of approximately 49,000 distinct CDR3 sequences, 8% to 9.5% of them appearing once. Time point specified: patch test 1, 2 weeks after DPC sensitization. Regarding treatment: therapeutic diphenylcyclopropenone sensitization with weekly scalp DPC. CDR3 size: 13 residues. Ten or more counts support this clonotype. The source material was whole blood, sampled in connection with sensitization to the hapten diphenylcyclopropenone (DPC). The sequence was obtained from a woman between 45 and 60 years old with alopecia areata. Some clones in this sample may be carry-over from other donors' samples. V gene TRBV21-1 combines with J gene TRBJ2-7; the table names TRBD1, a call not compared with the DNA. TRBV21-1 is noted as a pseudogene. The CDR3 bases are TGTGCCAGCAGCACCAGGGGGCGGTACGAGCAGTACTTC. The encoded protein is CASSTRGRYEQYF.